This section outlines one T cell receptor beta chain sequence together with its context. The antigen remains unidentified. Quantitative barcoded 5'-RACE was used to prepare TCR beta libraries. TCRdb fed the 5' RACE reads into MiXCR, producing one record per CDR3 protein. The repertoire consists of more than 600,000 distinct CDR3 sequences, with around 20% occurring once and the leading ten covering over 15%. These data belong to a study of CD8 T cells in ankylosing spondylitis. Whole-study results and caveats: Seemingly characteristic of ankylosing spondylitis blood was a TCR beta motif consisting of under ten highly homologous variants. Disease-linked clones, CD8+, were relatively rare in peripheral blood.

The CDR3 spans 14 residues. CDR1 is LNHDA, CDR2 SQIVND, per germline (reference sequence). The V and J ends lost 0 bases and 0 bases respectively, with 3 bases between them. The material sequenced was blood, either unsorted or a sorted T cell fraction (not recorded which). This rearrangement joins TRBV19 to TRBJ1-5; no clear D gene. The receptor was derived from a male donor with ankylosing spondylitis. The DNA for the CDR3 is TGTGCCAGTAGTATAGACGTTAGCAATCAGCCCCAGCATTTT. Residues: CASSIDVSNQPQHF.